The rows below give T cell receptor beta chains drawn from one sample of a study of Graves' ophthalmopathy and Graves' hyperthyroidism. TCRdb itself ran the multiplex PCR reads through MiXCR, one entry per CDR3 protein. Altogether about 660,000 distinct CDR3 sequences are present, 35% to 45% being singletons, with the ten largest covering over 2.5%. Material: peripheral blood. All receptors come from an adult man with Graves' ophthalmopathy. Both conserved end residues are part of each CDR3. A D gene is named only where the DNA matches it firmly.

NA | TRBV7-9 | CASSLVPGGRETQYF
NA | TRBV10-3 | CASRGRGWSNQPQHF
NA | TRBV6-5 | CASREIGGYGYTF
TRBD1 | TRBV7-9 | CASSPGGWGPQEAQYF
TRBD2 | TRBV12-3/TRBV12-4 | CASRKGGRTVSRETQYF
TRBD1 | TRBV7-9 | CASSSGQGASGNTIYF
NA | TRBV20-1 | CSARAPQGDTEAFF
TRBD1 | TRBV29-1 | CSPGDRVETQYF
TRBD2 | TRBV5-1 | CASSSRAGTWTGELFF
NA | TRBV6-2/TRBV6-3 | CASSQKGSDTQYF
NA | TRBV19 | CASSNPDSYEQYF
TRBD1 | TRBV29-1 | CSVRQGAMGDEQYF
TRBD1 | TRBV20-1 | CSARPTGRGQGARETQYF
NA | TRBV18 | CASSPLENTEAFF
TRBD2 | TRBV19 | CASSRISGNAYEQYF
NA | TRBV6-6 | CASSYSSRGFSEAFF
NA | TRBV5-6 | CASSPSQVTYEQYF
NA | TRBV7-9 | CASSPVGASTGELFF
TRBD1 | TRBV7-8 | CASRGTGSKTQYF
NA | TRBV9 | CASSVGSTRINQAFF
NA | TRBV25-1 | CASSEKWTVAGVDEQFF
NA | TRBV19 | CASSMAKLETQYF
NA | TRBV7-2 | CASSLGRVEETQHF
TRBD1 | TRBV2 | CASSFGTGGNVLTF
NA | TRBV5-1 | CASSLRQGGYNEQFF
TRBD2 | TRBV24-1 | CATSDLRGGQETQYF
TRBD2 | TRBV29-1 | CSVAKRESYEQYF
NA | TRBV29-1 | CSVDGGISGNTF
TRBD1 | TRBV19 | CASSMGDREQETQYF
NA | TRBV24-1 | CATSDNYEQYF
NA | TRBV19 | CASTLGGWNTEAFF
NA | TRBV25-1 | CASRGAWTGELYF
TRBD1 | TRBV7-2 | CASSPDRAGNTIYF
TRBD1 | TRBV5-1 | CASSPRQGLHYGYTF
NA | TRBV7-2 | CASSLSREETQYF